These 10 T cell receptor beta chains were sequenced from one sample in a study of a mutant IDH1 vaccine in newly diagnosed glioma. Antigens of these TCRs are unknown. Generated by immunoSEQ multiplex PCR, the TCRdb table keeps only in-frame clones and is missing some. The data show roughly 74,000 clones, with about 82% seen just once and roughly 2% held by the top ten. Sample time point: week 23, last vaccination. Vaccine doses each comprised 300 ug of mutant IDH1 20-mer peptide, with topical imiquimod. The sample consisted of PBMCs, taken from a glioma patient whose treatment included an IDH1 peptide vaccine. The origin of the receptors is a man aged 25 to 40 with glioma. Some clones in this sample may be carry-over from other donors' samples.

The chain employs TRBV6-6 and TRBJ2-2; TRBD1 aligns across 7 bases. Germline CDR1 MNHNY, CDR2 SVGAGI (reference sequence). The CDR3 totals 13 residues. With 4 bases clipped from V and 13 bases from J, the junction kept 9 bases outside the gene matches. In DNA, the CDR3 is TGTGCCAGCAGTTGGGGACAGTTGCGTGTGCTGTTTTTT. Its translation: CASSWGQLRVLFF.

V is TRBV10-2 and J is TRBJ1-4, with 8 bases identical to TRBD1. CDR1 and CDR2 (germline): WSHSY, SAAADI. V was pared by 9 bases and J by 8 bases, with 5 bases of the junction left unmatched. The CDR3 runs 12 residues. In DNA, the CDR3 is TGCGCCAGTGGACAGGGCCGAGAAAAACTGTTTTTT. Translating gives CASGQGREKLFF.

V is TRBV9 and J is TRBJ1-5; no clear D gene. Germline V gene lookup returns CDR1 SGDLS and CDR2 YYNGEE. The CDR3 runs to 13 residues. Trimming took off 0 bases at V and 4 bases at J, with 5 bases between the two ends. CDR3: CASSVGANQPQHF. The CDR3 DNA follows: TGTGCCAGCAGCGTAGGGGCGAATCAGCCCCAGCATTTT.

The rearrangement joins TRBV28 to TRBJ1-2; D perhaps matches TRBD1 (5 bases). Germline values: CDR1 MDHEN, CDR2 SYDVKM. V gave up 5 bases and J gave up 8 bases, with 21 bases separating them. This CDR3 contains 15 residues. The CDR3 loop is CASSPLGGFGPGYTF. The CDR3 DNA sequence: TGTGCCAGCAGTCCTCTCGGGGGGTTCGGCCCGGGCTACACCTTC.

This rearrangement joins TRBV28 to TRBJ2-5, with 8 bases identical to TRBD2. Germline trimming cut 7 bases from V and 2 bases from J; bases unmatched to any gene: 12. Germline V gene data show CDR1 as MDHEN and CDR2 as SYDVKM. CDR3 length equals 16 residues. Here the CDR3 reads CASKGRLAYLQETQYF. CDR3 sequence (DNA): TGTGCCAGCAAGGGAAGACTAGCGTATCTGCAAGAGACCCAGTACTTC.

In this sample, this clone turned up once. The V and J genes are TRBV5-1 and TRBJ1-1; D uncertain. V lost 1 base to trimming and J lost 4 bases, with 17 bases between them. Looked up from germline, CDR1 is SGHRS and CDR2 is YFSETQ. The CDR3 consists of 16 residues. CDR3 nucleotides: TGCGCCAGCAGCTTGAATGTAGTTCGGGCGGGCACTGAAGCTTTCTTT. Its translation: CASSLNVVRAGTEAFF.

Worth noting for this clone: Other DNA sequences in the sample encode the same CDR3. This rearrangement joins TRBV4-1 to TRBJ1-2, with 7 bases aligning to TRBD1. The CDR3 has 17 residues. CDR1 MGHRA and CDR2 YSYEKL come from the germline V gene. The V segment lost 0 bases and the J segment 0 bases; nucleotides outside the gene matches: 7. As DNA, the CDR3 is TGCGCCAGCAGCCAAGATGGGGCAGGGGGGGCTAACTATGGCTACACCTTC. This gives the protein CASSQDGAGGANYGYTF.

This chain uses TRBV21-1 with TRBJ1-2. TRBV21-1 counts as a pseudogene. This CDR3 region has 13 residues. CDR3 nucleotides: TGTGCCAGCAGCAAAGGTGGAGGCGATGGCTACACCTTC. Its translation: CASSKGGGDGYTF.

This chain uses TRBV28 with TRBJ1-3; D is unclear. Germline V gene sequence: CDR1 MDHEN, CDR2 SYDVKM. This CDR3 contains 13 residues. Trimming took 6 bases from V and 4 from J, leaving 10 bases between them. The DNA for the CDR3 is TGTGCCAGCAGGGATCTATCCGGAAACACCATATATTTT. Protein sequence: CASRDLSGNTIYF.

The chain is built from TRBV27 and TRBJ2-7, with 11 bases identical to TRBD1. The CDR3 has 15 amino acids. Germline loops: CDR1 MNHEY, CDR2 SMNVEV (reference sequence). The ends lost 1 base at V and 3 bases at J; junction bases unmatched: 2. The CDR3 DNA reads as TGTGCCAGCAGTTTATGGACAGGGGGCTTCTACGAGCAGTACTTC. Residues: CASSLWTGGFYEQYF.